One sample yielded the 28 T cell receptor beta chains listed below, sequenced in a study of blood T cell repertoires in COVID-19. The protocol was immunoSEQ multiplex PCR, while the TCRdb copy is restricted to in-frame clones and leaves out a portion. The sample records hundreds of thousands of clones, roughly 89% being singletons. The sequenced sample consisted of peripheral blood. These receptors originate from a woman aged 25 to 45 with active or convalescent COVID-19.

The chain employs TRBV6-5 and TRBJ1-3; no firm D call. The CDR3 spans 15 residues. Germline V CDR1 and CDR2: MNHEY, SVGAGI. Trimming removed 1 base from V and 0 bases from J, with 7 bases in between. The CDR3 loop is CASSYYGNSGNTIYF. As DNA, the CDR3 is TGTGCCAGCAGTTACTACGGTAACTCTGGAAACACCATATATTTT.

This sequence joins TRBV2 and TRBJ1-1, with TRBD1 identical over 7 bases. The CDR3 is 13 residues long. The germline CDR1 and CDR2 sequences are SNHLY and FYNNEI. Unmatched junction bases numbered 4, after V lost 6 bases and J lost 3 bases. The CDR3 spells CASRTGRYTEAFF. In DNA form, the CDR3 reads TGTGCCAGCAGGACAGGGCGATACACTGAAGCTTTCTTT.

CDR3 nucleotides: TGTGCCAGCAGCTTCTGGGACTACGCCTACGAGCAGTACTTC. It encodes CASSFWDYAYEQYF. The rearrangement uses TRBV5-6 and TRBJ2-7, with 7 nucleotides matching TRBD2. The CDR3 loop spans 14 amino acids. CDR1 and CDR2 from the germline V gene are SGHDT and YYEEEE. The V segment lost 2 bases and the J segment 2 bases; nucleotides outside the gene matches: 4. Full variable domain (rest looked up from reference TRBV5-6 and TRBJ2-7): DAGVTQSPTHLIKTRGQQVTLRCSPKSGHDTVSWYQQALGQGPQFIFQYYEEEERQRGNFPDRFSGHQFPNYSSELNVNALLLGDSALYLCASSFWDYAYEQYFGPGTRLTVT.

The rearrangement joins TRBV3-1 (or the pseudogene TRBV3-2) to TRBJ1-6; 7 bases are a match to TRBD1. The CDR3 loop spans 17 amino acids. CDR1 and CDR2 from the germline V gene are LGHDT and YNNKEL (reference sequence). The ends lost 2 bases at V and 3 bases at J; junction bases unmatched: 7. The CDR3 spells CASSQLAGQIYNSPLHF. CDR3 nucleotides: TGTGCCAGCAGCCAATTGGCGGGACAGATCTATAATTCACCCCTCCACTTT.

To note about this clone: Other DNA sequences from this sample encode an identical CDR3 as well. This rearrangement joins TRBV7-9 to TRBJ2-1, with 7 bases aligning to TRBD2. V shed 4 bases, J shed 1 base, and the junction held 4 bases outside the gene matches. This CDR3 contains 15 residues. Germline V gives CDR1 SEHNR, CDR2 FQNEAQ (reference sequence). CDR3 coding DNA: TGTGCCAGCAGCTCGTCGGGGGGATCCTACAATGAGCAGTTCTTC. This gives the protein CASSSSGGSYNEQFF.

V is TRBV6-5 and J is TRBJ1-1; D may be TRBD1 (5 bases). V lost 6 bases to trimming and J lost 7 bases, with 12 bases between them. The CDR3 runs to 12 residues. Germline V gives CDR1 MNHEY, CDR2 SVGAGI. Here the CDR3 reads CASSLTVIEAFF. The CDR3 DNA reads TGTGCCAGCAGCTTGACAGTCATTGAAGCTTTCTTT.

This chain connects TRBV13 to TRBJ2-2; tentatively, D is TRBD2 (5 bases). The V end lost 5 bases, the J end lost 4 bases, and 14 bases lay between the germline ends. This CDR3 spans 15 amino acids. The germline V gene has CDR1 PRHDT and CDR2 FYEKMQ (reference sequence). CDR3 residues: CASSPKATSTGELFF. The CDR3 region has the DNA TGTGCCAGCAGCCCCAAGGCCACTAGCACCGGGGAGCTGTTTTTT.

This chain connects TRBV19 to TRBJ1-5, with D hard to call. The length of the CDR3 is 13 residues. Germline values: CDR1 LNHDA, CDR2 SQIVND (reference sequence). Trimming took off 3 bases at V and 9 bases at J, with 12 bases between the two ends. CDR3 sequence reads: CASSMGSTGPQHF. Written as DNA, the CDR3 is TGTGCCAGTAGTATGGGCAGTACTGGGCCCCAGCATTTT.

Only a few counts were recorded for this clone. For the CDR3, the DNA is TGTGCCAGCAGTTTATCCGGACAGGAAGGCATCCCCTACGAGCAGTACTTC. Translation gives CASSLSGQEGIPYEQYF. The V call is TRBV27, the J call TRBJ2-7; 7 positions agree with TRBD1. The CDR3 runs 17 residues. With V trimmed by 0 bases and J by 2 bases, 10 bases remained unmatched. Germline-derived CDR1 and CDR2 are MNHEY and SMNVEV (reference sequence).

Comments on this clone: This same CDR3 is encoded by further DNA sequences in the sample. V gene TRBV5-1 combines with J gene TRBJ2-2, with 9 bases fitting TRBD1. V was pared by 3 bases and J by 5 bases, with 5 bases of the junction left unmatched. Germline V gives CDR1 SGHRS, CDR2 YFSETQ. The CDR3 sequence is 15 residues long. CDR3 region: CASSSGQGGTGELFF. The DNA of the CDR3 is TGCGCCAGCAGCTCGGGACAGGGAGGAACCGGGGAGCTGTTTTTT.

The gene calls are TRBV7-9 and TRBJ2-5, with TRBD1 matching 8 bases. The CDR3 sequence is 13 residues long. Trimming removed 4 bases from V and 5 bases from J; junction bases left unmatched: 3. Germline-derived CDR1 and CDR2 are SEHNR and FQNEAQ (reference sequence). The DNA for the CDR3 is TGTGCCAGCAGCTACAGGGGGATGGAGACCCAGTACTTC. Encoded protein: CASSYRGMETQYF. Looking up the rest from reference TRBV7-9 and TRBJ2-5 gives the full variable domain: DTGVSQNPRHKITKRGQNVTFRCDPISEHNRLYWYRQTLGQGPEFLTYFQNEAQLEKSRLLSDRFSAERPKGSFSTLEIQRTEQGDSAMYLCASSYRGMETQYFGPGTRLLVL.

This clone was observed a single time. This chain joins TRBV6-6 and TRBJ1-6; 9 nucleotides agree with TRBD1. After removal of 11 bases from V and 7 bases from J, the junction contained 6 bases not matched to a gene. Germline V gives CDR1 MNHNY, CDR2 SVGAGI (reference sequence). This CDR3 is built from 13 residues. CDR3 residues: CAGAGTGNSPLHF. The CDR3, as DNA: TGTGCCGGAGCCGGGACAGGGAATTCACCCCTCCACTTT.

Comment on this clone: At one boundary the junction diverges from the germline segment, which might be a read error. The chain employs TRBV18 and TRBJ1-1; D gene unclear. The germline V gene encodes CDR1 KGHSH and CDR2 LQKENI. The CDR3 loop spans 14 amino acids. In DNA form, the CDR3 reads TGTGCCAGCTCACTACGGGAGGCGAACCCTGAAGCTTTCTTT. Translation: CASSLREANPEAFF.

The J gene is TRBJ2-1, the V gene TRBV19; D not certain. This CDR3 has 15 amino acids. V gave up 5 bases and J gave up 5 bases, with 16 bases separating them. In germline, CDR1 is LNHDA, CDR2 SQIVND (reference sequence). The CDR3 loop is CASSPPLDTHNEQFF. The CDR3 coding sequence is TGTGCCAGTAGTCCCCCCCTCGACACCCACAATGAGCAGTTCTTC.

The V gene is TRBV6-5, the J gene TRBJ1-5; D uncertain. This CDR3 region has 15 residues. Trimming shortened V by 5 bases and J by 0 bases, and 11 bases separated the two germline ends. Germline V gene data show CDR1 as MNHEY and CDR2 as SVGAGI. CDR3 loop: CASSSPSGSNQPQHF. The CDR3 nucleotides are TGTGCCAGCAGTAGCCCGAGTGGTAGCAATCAGCCCCAGCATTTT.

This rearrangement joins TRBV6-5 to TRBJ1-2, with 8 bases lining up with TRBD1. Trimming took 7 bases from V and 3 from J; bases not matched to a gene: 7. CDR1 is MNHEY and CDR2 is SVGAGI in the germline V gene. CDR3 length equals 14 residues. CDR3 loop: CASIQGALDYGYTF. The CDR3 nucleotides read TGTGCCAGCATCCAGGGGGCGCTTGACTATGGCTACACCTTC.

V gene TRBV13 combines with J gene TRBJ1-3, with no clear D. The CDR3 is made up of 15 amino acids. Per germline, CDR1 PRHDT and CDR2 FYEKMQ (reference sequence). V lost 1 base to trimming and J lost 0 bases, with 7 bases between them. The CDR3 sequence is CASSLVTDSGNTIYF. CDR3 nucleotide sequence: TGTGCCAGCAGCTTAGTGACTGACTCTGGAAACACCATATATTTT.

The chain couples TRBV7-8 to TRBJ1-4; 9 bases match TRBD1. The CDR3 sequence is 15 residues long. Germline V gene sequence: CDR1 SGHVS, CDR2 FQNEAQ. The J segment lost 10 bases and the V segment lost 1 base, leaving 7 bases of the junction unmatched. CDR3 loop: CASSLVGTGSRKLFF. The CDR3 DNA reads TGTGCCAGCAGCTTAGTGGGGACAGGGTCCCGAAAACTGTTTTTT. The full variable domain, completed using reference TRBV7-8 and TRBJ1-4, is GAGVSQSPRYKVAKRGQDVALRCDPISGHVSLFWYQQALGQGPEFLTYFQNEAQLDKSGLPSDRFFAERPEGSVSTLKIQRTQQEDSAVYLCASSLVGTGSRKLFFGSGTQLSVL.

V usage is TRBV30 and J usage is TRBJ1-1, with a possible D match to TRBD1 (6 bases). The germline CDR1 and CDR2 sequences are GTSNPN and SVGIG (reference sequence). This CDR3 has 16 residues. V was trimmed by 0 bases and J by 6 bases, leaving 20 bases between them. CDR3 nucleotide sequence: TGTGCCTGGAGTGTAACGGGGCGGGGGGGCCTGGCTGAAGCTTTCTTT. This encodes CAWSVTGRGGLAEAFF.

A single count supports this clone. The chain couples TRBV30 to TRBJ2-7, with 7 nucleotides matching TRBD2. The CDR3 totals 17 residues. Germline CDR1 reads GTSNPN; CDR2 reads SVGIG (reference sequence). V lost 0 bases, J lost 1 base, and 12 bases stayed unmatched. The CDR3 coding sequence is TGTGCCTGGAGTGTACGGGGGGAGATCTGGGGGTCCTACGAGCAGTACTTC. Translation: CAWSVRGEIWGSYEQYF.

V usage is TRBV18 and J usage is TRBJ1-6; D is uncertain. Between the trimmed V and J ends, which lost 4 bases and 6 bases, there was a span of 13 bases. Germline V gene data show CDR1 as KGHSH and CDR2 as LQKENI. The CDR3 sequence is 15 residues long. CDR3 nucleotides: TGTGCCAGCTCACGGAACGGGAACCCTAATTCACCCCTCCACTTT. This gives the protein CASSRNGNPNSPLHF.

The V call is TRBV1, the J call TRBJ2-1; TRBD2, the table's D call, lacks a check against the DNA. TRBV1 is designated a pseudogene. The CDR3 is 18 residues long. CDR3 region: CTSSHPTVGLATYNEQFF. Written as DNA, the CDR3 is TGCACCAGCAGCCACCCCACAGTAGGACTAGCAACCTACAATGAGCAGTTCTTC.

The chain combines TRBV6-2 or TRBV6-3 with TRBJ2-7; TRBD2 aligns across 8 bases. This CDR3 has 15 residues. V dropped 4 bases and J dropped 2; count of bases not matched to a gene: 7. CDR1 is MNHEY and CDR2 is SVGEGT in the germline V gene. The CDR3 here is CASSFGTRGTYEQYF. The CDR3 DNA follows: TGTGCCAGCAGTTTCGGGACTAGGGGGACCTACGAGCAGTACTTC.

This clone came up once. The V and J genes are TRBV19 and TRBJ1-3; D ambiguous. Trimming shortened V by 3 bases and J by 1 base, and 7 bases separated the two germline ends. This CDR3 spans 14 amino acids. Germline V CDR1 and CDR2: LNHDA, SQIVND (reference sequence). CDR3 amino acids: CASSIPGSGNTIYF. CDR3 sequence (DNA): TGTGCCAGTAGTATTCCGGGGTCTGGAAACACCATATATTTT. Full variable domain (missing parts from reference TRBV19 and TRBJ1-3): DGGITQSPKYLFRKEGQNVTLSCEQNLNHDAMYWYRQDPGQGLRLIYYSQIVNDFQKGDIAEGYSVSREKKESFPLTVTSAQKNPTAFYLCASSIPGSGNTIYFGEGSWLTVV.

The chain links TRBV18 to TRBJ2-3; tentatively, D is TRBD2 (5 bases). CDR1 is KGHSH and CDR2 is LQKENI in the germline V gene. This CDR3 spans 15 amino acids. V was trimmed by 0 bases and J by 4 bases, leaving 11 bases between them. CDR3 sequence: CASSPPMRAADTQYF. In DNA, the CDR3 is TGTGCCAGCTCACCACCCATGAGGGCCGCAGATACGCAGTATTTT.

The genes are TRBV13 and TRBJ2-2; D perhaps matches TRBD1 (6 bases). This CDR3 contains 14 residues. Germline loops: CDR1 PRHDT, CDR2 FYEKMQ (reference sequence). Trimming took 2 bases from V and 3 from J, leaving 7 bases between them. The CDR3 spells CASSLTGYTGELFF. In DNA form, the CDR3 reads TGTGCCAGCAGCTTAACAGGGTACACCGGGGAGCTGTTTTTT.

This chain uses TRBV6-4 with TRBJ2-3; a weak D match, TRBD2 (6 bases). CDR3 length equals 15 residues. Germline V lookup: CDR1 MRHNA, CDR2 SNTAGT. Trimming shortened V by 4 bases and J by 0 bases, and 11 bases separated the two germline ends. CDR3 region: CASSVGAGSTDTQYF. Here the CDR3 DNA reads TGTGCCAGCAGTGTTGGGGCGGGAAGCACAGATACGCAGTATTTT.

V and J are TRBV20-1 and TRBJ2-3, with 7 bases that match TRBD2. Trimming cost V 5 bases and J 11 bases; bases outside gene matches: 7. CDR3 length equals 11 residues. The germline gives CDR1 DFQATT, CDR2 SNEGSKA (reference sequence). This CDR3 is CSAARLAQQYF. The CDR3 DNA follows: TGCAGTGCTGCCAGACTAGCTCAGCAGTATTTT.